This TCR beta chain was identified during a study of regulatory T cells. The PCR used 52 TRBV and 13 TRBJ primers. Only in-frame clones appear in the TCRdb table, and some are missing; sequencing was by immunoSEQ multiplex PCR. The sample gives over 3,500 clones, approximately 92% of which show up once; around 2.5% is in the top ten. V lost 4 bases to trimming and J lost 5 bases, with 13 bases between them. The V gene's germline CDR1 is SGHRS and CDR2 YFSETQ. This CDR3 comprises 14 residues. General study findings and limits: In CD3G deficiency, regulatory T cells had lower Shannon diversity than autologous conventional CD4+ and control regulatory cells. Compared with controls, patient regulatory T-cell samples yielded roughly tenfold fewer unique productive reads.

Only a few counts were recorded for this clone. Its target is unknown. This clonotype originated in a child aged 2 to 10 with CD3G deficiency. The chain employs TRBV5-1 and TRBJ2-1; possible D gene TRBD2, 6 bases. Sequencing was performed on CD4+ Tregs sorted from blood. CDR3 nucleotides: TGCGCCAGCAGCCCGGGACTCGAACACAATGAGCAGTTCTTC. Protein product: CASSPGLEHNEQFF.